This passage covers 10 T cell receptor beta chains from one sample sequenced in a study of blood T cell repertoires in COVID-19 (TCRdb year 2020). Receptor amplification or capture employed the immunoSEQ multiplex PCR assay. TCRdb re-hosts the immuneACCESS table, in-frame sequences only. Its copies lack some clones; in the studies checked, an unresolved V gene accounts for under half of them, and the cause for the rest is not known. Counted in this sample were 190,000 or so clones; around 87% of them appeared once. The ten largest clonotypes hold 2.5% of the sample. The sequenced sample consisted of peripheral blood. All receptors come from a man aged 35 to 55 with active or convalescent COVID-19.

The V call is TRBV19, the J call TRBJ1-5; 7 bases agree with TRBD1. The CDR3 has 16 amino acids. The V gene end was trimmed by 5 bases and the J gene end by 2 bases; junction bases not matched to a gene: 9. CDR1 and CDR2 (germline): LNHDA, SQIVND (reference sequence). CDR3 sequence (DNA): TGTGCCAGTAGTCCCCTCGACAGGGTCCGCAATCAGCCCCAGCATTTT. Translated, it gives CASSPLDRVRNQPQHF.

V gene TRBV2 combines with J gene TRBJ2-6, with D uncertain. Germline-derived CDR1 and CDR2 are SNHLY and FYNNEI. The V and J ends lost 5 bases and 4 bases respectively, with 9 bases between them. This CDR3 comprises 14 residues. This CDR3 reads CASSFLGGANVLTF. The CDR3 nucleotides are TGTGCCAGCAGTTTCCTAGGCGGGGCCAACGTCCTGACTTTC. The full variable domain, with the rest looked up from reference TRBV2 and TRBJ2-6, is EPEVTQTPSHQVTQMGQEVILRCVPISNHLYFYWYRQILGQKVEFLVSFYNNEISEKSEIFDDQFSVERPDGSNFTLKIRSTKLEDSAMYFCASSFLGGANVLTFGAGSRLTVL.

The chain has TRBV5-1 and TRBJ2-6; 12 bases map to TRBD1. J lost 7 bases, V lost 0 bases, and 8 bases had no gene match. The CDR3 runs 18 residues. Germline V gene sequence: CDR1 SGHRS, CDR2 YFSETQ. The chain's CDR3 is CASSLGGQGALGANVLTF. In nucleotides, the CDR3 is TGCGCCAGCAGCTTGGGGGGACAGGGGGCGTTAGGAGCCAACGTCCTGACTTTC.

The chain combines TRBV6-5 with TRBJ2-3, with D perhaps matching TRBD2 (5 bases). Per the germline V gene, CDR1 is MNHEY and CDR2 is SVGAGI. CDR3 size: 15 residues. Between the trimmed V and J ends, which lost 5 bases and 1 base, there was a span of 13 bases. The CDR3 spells CASSRTQPGTDTQYF. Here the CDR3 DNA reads TGTGCCAGCAGTCGGACTCAACCCGGCACAGATACGCAGTATTTT.

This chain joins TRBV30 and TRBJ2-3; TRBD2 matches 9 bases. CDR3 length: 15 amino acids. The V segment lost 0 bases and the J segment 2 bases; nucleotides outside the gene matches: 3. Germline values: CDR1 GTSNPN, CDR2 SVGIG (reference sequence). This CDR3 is CAWSVGGGVTDTQYF. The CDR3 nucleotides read TGTGCCTGGAGTGTGGGCGGGGGGGTCACAGATACGCAGTATTTT.

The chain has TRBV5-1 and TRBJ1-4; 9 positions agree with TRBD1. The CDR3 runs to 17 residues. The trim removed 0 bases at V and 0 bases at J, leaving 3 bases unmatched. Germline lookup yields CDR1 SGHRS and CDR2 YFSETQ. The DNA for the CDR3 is TGCGCCAGCAGCTTGGCAAGGACAGGGGCAACTAATGAAAAACTGTTTTTT. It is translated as CASSLARTGATNEKLFF. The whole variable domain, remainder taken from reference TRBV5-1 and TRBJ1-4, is KAGVTQTPRYLIKTRGQQVTLSCSPISGHRSVSWYQQTPGQGLQFLFEYFSETQRNKGNFPGRFSGRQFSNSRSEMNVSTLELGDSALYLCASSLARTGATNEKLFFGSGTQLSVL.

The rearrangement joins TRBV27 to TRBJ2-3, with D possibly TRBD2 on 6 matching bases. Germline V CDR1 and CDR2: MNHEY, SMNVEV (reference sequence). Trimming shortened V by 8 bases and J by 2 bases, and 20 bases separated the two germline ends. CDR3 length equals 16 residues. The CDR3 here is CASRPLGRGNTDTQYF. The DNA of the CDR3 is TGTGCCAGCCGCCCCTTAGGGCGGGGTAACACAGATACGCAGTATTTT.

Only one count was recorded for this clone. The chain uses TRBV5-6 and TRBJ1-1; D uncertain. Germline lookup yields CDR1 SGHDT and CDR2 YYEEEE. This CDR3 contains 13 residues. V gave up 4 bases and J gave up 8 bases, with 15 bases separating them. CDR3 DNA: TGTGCCAGCAGCCTGGGGTTTCGGGTAGAAGCTTTCTTT. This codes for CASSLGFRVEAFF.

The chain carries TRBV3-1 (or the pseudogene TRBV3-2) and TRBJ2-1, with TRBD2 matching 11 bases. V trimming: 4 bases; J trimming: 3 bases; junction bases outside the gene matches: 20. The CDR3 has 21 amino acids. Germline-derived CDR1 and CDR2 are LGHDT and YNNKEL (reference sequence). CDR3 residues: CASSPRKPGLADRFNYNEQFF. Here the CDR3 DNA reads TGTGCCAGCAGCCCCAGGAAACCGGGACTAGCGGATCGATTTAACTACAATGAGCAGTTCTTC.

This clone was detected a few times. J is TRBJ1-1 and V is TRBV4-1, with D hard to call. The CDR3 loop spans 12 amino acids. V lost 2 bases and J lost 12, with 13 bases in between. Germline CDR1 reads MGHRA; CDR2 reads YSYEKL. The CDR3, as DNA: TGCGCCAGCAGCCAAAATAACATCCATACTTTCTTT. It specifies CASSQNNIHTFF.